These T cell receptor beta chains were read from a single sample in a study of T-cell memory formation after mild COVID-19. TCRdb used MiXCR to reprocess the 5' RACE reads, holding one entry per CDR3 protein. Of roughly 240,000 distinct CDR3 sequences detected, 15% to 20% appear once; the ten largest clones hold over 20%. Sequencing used PBMCs or a T cell subset sorted from them (not recorded which). The receptor set was obtained from a man between 18 and 35 years old who had mild COVID-19 (a few samples of this study predate the infection). Cell type and time point are not known. CDR3s include the opening cysteine and the closing phenylalanine or tryptophan. A D gene is named only where the DNA matches it firmly. Clone sizes are given selectively: once, few, many, or a class where the clone is expanded.

V	D	length	J	size	DNA	CDR3
TRBV5-1	TRBD1	15	TRBJ2-7	few	TGCGCCAGCAGCTTGGCAACAGGGGATTCCTACGAGCAGTACTTC	CASSLATGDSYEQYF
TRBV6-5	TRBD1	13	TRBJ2-7	few	TGTGCCAGCAGAAGACAGGGGGGCTACGAGCAGTACTTC	CASRRQGGYEQYF
TRBV2	-	15	TRBJ1-5	-	TGTGCCAGCAGTAGCGGGGGGCGGTTTGTTCAGCCCCAGCATTTT	CASSSGGRFVQPQHF
TRBV7-9	TRBD1	14	TRBJ2-5	many	TGTGCGGTGAGCGGACAGGGGTATCAGGAGACCCAGTACTTC	CAVSGQGYQETQYF
TRBV4-2	-	15	TRBJ2-3	-	TGTGCCAGCAGCCTGCGGGTGGGACCCACAGATACGCAGTATTTT	CASSLRVGPTDTQYF
TRBV6-4	-	14	TRBJ2-1	few	TGTGCCAGCAGTGATGGGAACAGTAACAATGAGCAGTTCTTC	CASSDGNSNNEQFF
TRBV9	-	13	TRBJ2-1	-	TGTGCCAGCAGCGTAGAGGGGGGTGATGAGCAGTTCTTC	CASSVEGGDEQFF
TRBV20-1	-	15	TRBJ2-3	-	TGCAGTGCTAGGGAACAGGCATTCTCATCGGATACGCAGTATTTT	CSAREQAFSSDTQYF
TRBV6-2/TRBV6-3	TRBD2	16	TRBJ2-1	few	TGTGCCAGCAGTTTGGCTAGCGGGGGATTTAGGAATGAGCAGTTCTTC	CASSLASGGFRNEQFF
TRBV29-1	-	12	TRBJ1-5	-	TGCAGCGTTGCAGAGGGAAATCAGCCCCAGCATTTT	CSVAEGNQPQHF
TRBV12-3/TRBV12-4	TRBD2	15	TRBJ2-5	-	TGTGCCAGCAGTTTCGGGGGGGGGGGCGAAGAGACCCAGTACTTC	CASSFGGGGEETQYF
TRBV25-1	-	15	TRBJ1-1	few	TGTGCCAGCAGTACCCCCGACACCTTGAACACTGAAGCTTTCTTT	CASSTPDTLNTEAFF
TRBV5-1	-	14	TRBJ2-3	few	TGCGCCAGCAGCTATGGCGGGGTGTCAGATACGCAGTATTTT	CASSYGGVSDTQYF
TRBV2	-	16	TRBJ1-1	-	TGTGCCAGCAGGCTGCTGGAAAACTTAATGAACACTGAAGCTTTCTTT	CASRLLENLMNTEAFF
TRBV5-1	TRBD1	14	TRBJ2-4	few	TGCGCCAGCACTAATTCGACAGGGAGACCCGTTCAGTACTTC	CASTNSTGRPVQYF
TRBV29-1	TRBD2	13	TRBJ2-2	-	TGCAGCGCCTATTCGGGGGGATCCGGGGAGCTGTTTTTT	CSAYSGGSGELFF
TRBV9	-	14	TRBJ1-5	few	TGTGCCAGCAGCCCCCTCCCGGGCAATCAGCCCCAGCATTTT	CASSPLPGNQPQHF
TRBV7-3	TRBD2	18	TRBJ2-5	few	TGTGCCAGCAGCTTAGCGTCTAGCGGGGGGGCAGAATTAGAGACCCAGTACTTC	CASSLASSGGAELETQYF
TRBV20-1	TRBD2	14	TRBJ2-1	-	TGCAGTGCCATTAGCGGGGGGCGATACAATGAGCAGTTCTTC	CSAISGGRYNEQFF
TRBV6-6	TRBD1	16	TRBJ1-5	-	TGTGCCAGCAGTTACCCGGGACAGGTTTATGCTCAGCCCCAGCATTTT	CASSYPGQVYAQPQHF
TRBV6-5	-	15	TRBJ1-1	-	TGTGCCAGCAGTTATGGAGACAGGTTGAACACTGAAGCTTTCTTT	CASSYGDRLNTEAFF
TRBV5-1	TRBD1	19	TRBJ2-2	few	TGCGCCAGCAGCTTTCGAGGTGCCCTCGGGACAGGATCCACCGGGGAGCTGTTTTTT	CASSFRGALGTGSTGELFF
TRBV12-3/TRBV12-4	-	11	TRBJ2-3	many	TGTGCCAGCAGCTTAGGGGATACGCAGTATTTT	CASSLGDTQYF
TRBV6-1	TRBD1	15	TRBJ1-5	-	TGTGCCAGCAGTCAGGGGGTGTATAGCAATCAGCCCCAGCATTTT	CASSQGVYSNQPQHF
TRBV4-2	-	14	TRBJ2-2	few	TGTGCCAGCAGCCAAGTGCGTCAGGGAGTTGGACTGTTTTTT	CASSQVRQGVGLFF
TRBV6-6	TRBD1	13	TRBJ1-2	-	TGTGCCAGCAGTTATGACAGGGGCTATGGCTACACCTTC	CASSYDRGYGYTF
TRBV3-1	-	17	TRBJ2-5	-	TGTGCCAGCAGCCCACCAAAAGGACAGCAGGGCCAAGAGACCCAGTACTTC	CASSPPKGQQGQETQYF
TRBV18	-	14	TRBJ2-5	few	TGTGCCAGCTCAAACTCGGGGCGGCAAGAGACCCAGTACTTC	CASSNSGRQETQYF
TRBV6-2/TRBV6-3	TRBD1	14	TRBJ1-5	-	TGTGCCAGCAACAGGGGGCCTGGCAATCAGCCCCAGCATTTT	CASNRGPGNQPQHF
TRBV7-9	TRBD1	14	TRBJ1-2	once	TGTGCCAGCAGCTGGGACAGGGGAGCACGTGGCTACACCTTC	CASSWDRGARGYTF
TRBV20-1	-	15	TRBJ1-4	-	TGCAGTGCTAGAGCTAGGGGGACAACTAATGAAAAACTGTTTTTT	CSARARGTTNEKLFF
TRBV7-6	-	13	TRBJ2-1	many	TGTGCCAGCAGCTTAGCAGCCTACAATGAGCAGTTCTTC	CASSLAAYNEQFF
TRBV6-2/TRBV6-3	-	13	TRBJ2-7	-	TGTGCCAGCAGCCCCGCCGGCCCCTACGAGCAGTACTTC	CASSPAGPYEQYF
TRBV5-1	-	15	TRBJ1-1	few	TGCGCCAGCAGCTTGTTGGGGGGCGCCGGCACTGAAGCTTTCTTT	CASSLLGGAGTEAFF
TRBV5-1	-	14	TRBJ2-7	few	TGCGCCAGCAGCCTAGGGGACAACTCCTACGAGCAGTACTTC	CASSLGDNSYEQYF
TRBV7-2	TRBD2	16	TRBJ2-1	-	TGTGCCAGCAGGGATTCCGGGACTAGCTTCTACAATGAGCAGTTCTTC	CASRDSGTSFYNEQFF
TRBV7-9	-	15	TRBJ1-1	-	TGTGCCAGCAGCTCCGTGTCCTCCTCAAACACTGAAGCTTTCTTT	CASSSVSSSNTEAFF
TRBV20-1	-	13	TRBJ2-7	-	TGCAGTGTTAGTGGGAACAGGGCCCACGAGCAGTACTTC	CSVSGNRAHEQYF
TRBV7-8	-	15	TRBJ2-3	-	TGTGCCAGCAGCTTAGCTAGAAATCCGGCAGATACGCAGTATTTT	CASSLARNPADTQYF
TRBV5-1	-	15	TRBJ1-1	few	TGCGCCAGCAGCTTGGGTCGGTTTCAGGACACTGAAGCTTTCTTT	CASSLGRFQDTEAFF
TRBV29-1	-	14	TRBJ2-1	many	TGCAGCGTAGGTACGGGGAGCGCCTACAATGAGCAGTTCTTC	CSVGTGSAYNEQFF
TRBV20-1	-	13	TRBJ2-5	-	TGCAGTGCCTCACGGACGGGCCAAGAGACCCAGTACTTC	CSASRTGQETQYF
TRBV7-8	-	13	TRBJ2-1	-	TGTGCCAGCACCGGGCTAGCCTACAATGAGCAGTTCTTC	CASTGLAYNEQFF
TRBV20-1	TRBD1	15	TRBJ2-4	many	TGCAGTGCTCTTGACTCCCAGGGGGACAAAAACATTCAGTACTTC	CSALDSQGDKNIQYF
TRBV10-3	TRBD2	15	TRBJ2-1	few	TGTGCCATCAGTTCACCGGGACTAGCGGGGGCTGAGCAGTTCTTC	CAISSPGLAGAEQFF
TRBV4-1	TRBD1	16	TRBJ1-5	-	TGCGCCAGCAGCCATCGAAAGGGACAGAGGAATCAGCCCCAGCATTTT	CASSHRKGQRNQPQHF
TRBV20-1	-	14	TRBJ1-4	many	TGCAGTGCTAGCTTTCGGCAGGGACGGGAAAAACTGTTTTTT	CSASFRQGREKLFF
TRBV7-2	-	14	TRBJ1-5	-	TGTGCCAGCAGCCCCAGGGGAGGCAATCAGCCCCAGCATTTT	CASSPRGGNQPQHF
TRBV5-5	TRBD1	16	TRBJ1-2	once	TGTGCCAGCAGCCGACGCCCGGGACAGGGGAACTATGACTACACCTTC	CASSRRPGQGNYDYTF
TRBV5-4	TRBD2	14	TRBJ2-2	-	TGTGCCAGCAGCACTAAACTAGCGGACGGGGAGCTGTTTTTT	CASSTKLADGELFF
TRBV7-2	-	15	TRBJ1-5	-	TGTGCCAGCAGCTTAGGGCCGGGAGGCAATCAGCCCCAGCATTTT	CASSLGPGGNQPQHF
TRBV20-1	-	13	TRBJ2-2	once	TGCAGTGCTTTGGGACCAGTCACCGGGGAGCTGTTTTTT	CSALGPVTGELFF
TRBV16	-	12	TRBJ2-7	-	TGTGCCAGCAGCCGACAGGGAGGCGAGCAGTACTTC	CASSRQGGEQYF
TRBV20-1	TRBD2	14	TRBJ2-3	-	TGCAGTGCTAGACTAGCGGGATTGCGAGATACGCAGTATTTT	CSARLAGLRDTQYF
TRBV4-2	-	14	TRBJ2-7	-	TGTGCCAGCAGCCAAGGTTTGGGGTACTACGAGCAGTACTTC	CASSQGLGYYEQYF
TRBV11-3	TRBD2	16	TRBJ2-3	few	TGTGCCAGCAGCTCCCGTAGCGGGGGGCCCCCAGATACGCAGTATTTT	CASSSRSGGPPDTQYF
TRBV7-9	TRBD2	15	TRBJ2-1	few	TGTGCCAGCAGCTTAGCCGGCGGGGGGCACAATGAGCAGTTCTTC	CASSLAGGGHNEQFF